The 17 T cell receptor beta chains below come from one sample, sequenced in a study of neurological immune-mediated disorders (dated by TCRdb to about 2019). The meaning of the sample's time point label: longitudinal time-point 3. The method was 5' RACE. Sequencing used an Illumina HiSeq 2500. Using fastp trimming at Q25 and MiXCR clonotype assembly, TCRdb reanalyzed the public sequencing data and kept in-frame beta chains. Each record represents a unique CDR3 protein, reported with the most common genes and DNA among its rows. The sample contains around 51,000 distinct CDR3 sequences, approximately 11% of them found a single time. Around 10% of the sample is taken by the ten largest. What was sequenced was PBMCs. The source of these receptors is a male donor with HTLV-1-associated myelopathy (HAM/TSP).

This clonotype was detected ten times or more. This chain links TRBV29-1 with TRBJ2-5; D is possibly TRBD1 or TRBD2 (5 bases each). This CDR3 contains 14 residues. Germline loops: CDR1 SQVTM, CDR2 ANQGSEA. The germline V and J ends were trimmed by 6 bases and 5 bases, with 19 bases remaining between them. CDR3 in DNA: TGCAGCGTCGGTGGGACCCGGGTCATCGAGACCCAGTACTTC. It specifies CSVGGTRVIETQYF.

In this sample, this clonotype turned up many times. In nucleotides, the CDR3 is TGCAGTGCTAGAGGGAACGGCGAGCAGTACTTC. Protein sequence: CSARGNGEQYF. The chain couples TRBV20-1 to TRBJ2-7; D call uncertain. The germline V and J ends were trimmed by 1 base and 6 bases, with 7 bases remaining between them. In germline, CDR1 is DFQATT, CDR2 SNEGSKA (reference sequence). The length of the CDR3 is 11 residues.

The sample holds many counts of this clonotype. The J gene is TRBJ2-3, the V gene TRBV7-2; perhaps TRBD1 as D (6 bases). Trimming removed 1 base from V and 6 bases from J, with 11 bases in between. This CDR3 region has 14 residues. The germline V gene encodes CDR1 SGHTA and CDR2 FQGNSA. The CDR3 protein is CASSLEVGADTQYF. For the CDR3, the DNA is TGTGCCAGCAGCTTAGAGGTGGGGGCCGATACGCAGTATTTT.

Many counts were recorded for this clonotype. The chain uses TRBV4-2 and TRBJ2-5; D is ambiguous. Germline-derived CDR1 and CDR2 are LGHNA and YNFKEQ. The V end lost 1 base, the J end lost 4 bases, and 7 bases lay between the germline ends. The CDR3 loop spans 13 amino acids. CDR3 sequence: CASSQGVLETQYF. In DNA, the CDR3 is TGTGCCAGCAGCCAAGGTGTTTTAGAGACCCAGTACTTC.

This clonotype was seen repeatedly, ten times or more. V and J are TRBV7-2 and TRBJ1-2; 8 bases agree with TRBD1. Germline values: CDR1 SGHTA, CDR2 FQGNSA. This CDR3 contains 14 residues. Trimming at V came to 2 bases and at J to 7 bases, leaving 6 bases not matched to a gene. The CDR3, as DNA: TGTGCCAGCAGCTTAACACGGACAGGGTCTGGCTACACCTTC. This translates into CASSLTRTGSGYTF.

In the case of this clonotype: Possible read error: a much larger clone is one base away. V is TRBV9 and J is TRBJ1-5; 8 bases match TRBD1. Germline V CDR1 and CDR2: SGDLS, YYNGEE. The CDR3 consists of 15 residues. The CDR3 reads CASSGPGTGFQPKHF. The CDR3 DNA follows: TGTGCCAGCAGCGGTCCCGGGACAGGTTTTCAGCCCAAGCATTTT. Full variable domain (remainder filled in from reference TRBV9 and TRBJ1-5): DSGVTQTPKHLITATGQRVTLRCSPRSGDLSVYWYQQSLDQGLQFLIQYYNGEERAKGNILERFSAQQFPDLHSELNLSSLELGDSALYFCASSGPGTGFQPKHFGDGTRLSIL.

There are many counts of this clonotype. The chain recombines TRBV29-1 with TRBJ1-1; D remains unclear. Germline CDR1 reads SQVTM; CDR2 reads ANQGSEA. The CDR3 spans 12 residues. Deletions cut 5 bases from V and 4 bases from J, with 11 bases between. CDR3 sequence reads: CSVRIPGTEAFF. CDR3 in DNA: TGCAGCGTTCGAATACCGGGCACTGAAGCTTTCTTT.

This clonotype appeared many times. The chain employs TRBV9 and TRBJ1-1, with D perhaps TRBD1 (6 bases). The V gene's germline CDR1 is SGDLS and CDR2 YYNGEE. The CDR3 has 14 residues. Trimming left V 3 bases short and J 3 bases short, with 12 bases between. The DNA for the CDR3 is TGTGCCAGCAGCGCCGCGACAGGCTACACTGAAGCTTTCTTT. This translates into CASSAATGYTEAFF.

As regards this clonotype: The conserved phenylalanine or tryptophan is not found at the CDR3 terminus, so this likely reflects a read error. The DNA is omitted, as the CDR3 cannot be located on it reliably, and the CDR3 follows TCRdb's listing. This chain uses TRBV28 with TRBJ2-1; TRBD2 reflects the table's D call only, with no check against the DNA. A total of 16 residues make up the CDR3, ends included. Germline loops: CDR1 MDHEN, CDR2 SYDVKM. CDR3 amino acids: CASSLITSGSYNEQLL.

This clonotype was seen repeatedly, ten times or more. CDR3 sequence reads: CSAPLRRTIYEQYF. The CDR3 DNA reads TGCAGTGCTCCACTCAGAAGGACCATCTACGAGCAGTACTTC. The V gene is TRBV20-1, the J gene TRBJ2-7, with D hard to call. Germline loops: CDR1 DFQATT, CDR2 SNEGSKA (reference sequence). CDR3 size: 14 residues. V was clipped by 5 bases and J by 3 bases, with 17 bases between them.

This clonotype was seen ten or more times. The V and J genes are TRBV7-9 and TRBJ2-7; the D gene could be TRBD1 or TRBD2 (5 bases each). This CDR3 is built from 14 residues. CDR1 and CDR2 from the germline V gene are SEHNR and FQNEAQ (reference sequence). Trimming shortened V by 6 bases and J by 0 bases, and 12 bases separated the two germline ends. This CDR3 is CASRGTESSYEQYF. The CDR3 coding sequence is TGTGCCAGCAGAGGGACCGAGAGCTCCTACGAGCAGTACTTC.

In its sample, this clonotype was seen many times. This chain uses TRBV12-3 or TRBV12-4 with TRBJ1-2, with 7 bases lining up with TRBD1. CDR3 length: 13 residues. V dropped 8 bases and J dropped 5; count of bases not matched to a gene: 8. The chain's CDR3 is CASGRTGEYGYTF. The CDR3 DNA sequence: TGTGCCAGCGGACGTACAGGGGAGTATGGCTACACCTTC.

About this clonotype itself: Without the conserved terminal phenylalanine or tryptophan, this CDR3 likely stems from a read error. No DNA is shown, since the ends of the CDR3 on it are uncertain; the CDR3 is the one TCRdb lists. The CDR3 here is CSARGGPTTYEQDL. J is TRBJ2-7 and V is TRBV20-1; the listed D gene, TRBD1, was not tested against the DNA. The length of the CDR3 is 14 amino acids, counting both ends. Germline V gene lookup returns CDR1 DFQATT and CDR2 SNEGSKA (reference sequence).

This clonotype was picked up many times. The chain recombines TRBV6-6 with TRBJ2-5; D remains ambiguous. The CDR3 consists of 12 residues. The germline V gene has CDR1 MNHNY and CDR2 SVGAGI (reference sequence). V gave up 4 bases and J gave up 5 bases, with 8 bases separating them. CDR3 sequence: CASSSSQETQYF. The CDR3 nucleotides are TGTGCCAGCAGTTCATCTCAGGAGACCCAGTACTTC.

This clonotype came up a few times. The J gene is TRBJ2-1, the V gene TRBV7-3, with D perhaps matching TRBD1 (6 bases). This CDR3 is built from 15 residues. Germline-derived CDR1 and CDR2 are SGHTA and FQGTGA. Trimming stripped 5 bases from V and 0 bases from J, with 11 bases between. CDR3 nucleotide sequence: TGTGCCAGCAGCATCCAGGGGAGCTCCTACAATGAGCAGTTCTTC. Protein product: CASSIQGSSYNEQFF.

Concerning this clonotype: No DNA is shown, since the ends of the CDR3 on it are uncertain; the CDR3 is the one TCRdb lists. CDR3 sequence: CASSFYICSARETGSFTDTQYF. The chain employs TRBV5-1 and TRBJ2-3; the tabulated D call, TRBD1, remains unverified against the DNA. The length of the CDR3 is 22 amino acids, counting both ends. Looked up from germline, CDR1 is SGHRS and CDR2 is YFSETQ.

The table lists this clonotype with many counts. The chain carries TRBV29-1 and TRBJ2-7, with unresolved D. The length of the CDR3 is 13 residues. Germline lookup yields CDR1 SQVTM and CDR2 ANQGSEA. V was cut by 7 bases and J by 2 bases, with 15 bases left in between. The CDR3 coding sequence is TGCAGCGCGATGAAAGGGAAGGCCTACGAGCAGTACTTC. This sequence encodes CSAMKGKAYEQYF.